These 25 T cell receptor beta chains came from one sample sequenced in a study of naive and memory T cell subsets. These receptors have no known antigen. Both TRBC1 and TRBC2 were covered by a beta constant-region primer of two equimolar oligonucleotides. The ligated cDNA underwent four PCR rounds using SP2 and nested alpha and beta constant-region primers. TCRdb itself ran the UMI-ligation and nested PCR reads through MiXCR, one entry per CDR3 protein. This table has fewer than 150,000 distinct CDR3 sequences, more than 15% appearing once. Study-level points and caveats: Especially in CD8 cells, naive repertoires contained a few larger clonotypes, possibly CD45RA-re-expressing memory cells.

Sequenced input: naive CD8+ T cells from blood. These receptors were collected from a human donor in good health.

In this sample, this clonotype turned up a few times. V gene TRBV11-2 combines with J gene TRBJ2-1; D is unclear. The CDR3 sequence is 12 residues long. The V and J ends lost 5 bases and 8 bases respectively, with 10 bases between them. The germline CDR1 and CDR2 sequences are SGHAT and FQNNGV. Here the CDR3 reads CASSPDLYEQFF. CDR3 bases: TGTGCCAGCAGCCCCGACCTCTATGAGCAGTTCTTC.

The V gene is TRBV4-3, the J gene TRBJ2-7; D is ambiguous. V was trimmed by 2 bases and J by 5 bases, leaving 7 bases between them. CDR3 length equals 12 residues. The V gene's germline CDR1 is LGHNA and CDR2 YSLEER. CDR3: CASSQFGDEQYF. The CDR3 DNA follows: TGCGCCAGCAGCCAATTCGGTGACGAGCAGTACTTC.

The sample holds a few counts of this clonotype. The CDR3 here is CASSTGPGQGPDTQYF. DNA of the CDR3: TGTGCCAGCAGCACCGGACCGGGACAGGGGCCGGATACGCAGTATTTT. This chain connects TRBV5-5 to TRBJ2-3; 10 bases map to TRBD1. CDR1 is SGHKS and CDR2 is YYEKEE in the germline V gene (reference sequence). J lost 6 bases, V lost 4 bases, and 11 bases had no gene match. CDR3 length: 16 residues.

The chain recombines TRBV4-3 with TRBJ2-1; 8 nucleotides align to TRBD2. The germline V gene has CDR1 LGHNA and CDR2 YSLEER. Trimming removed 0 bases from V and 1 base from J; junction bases left unmatched: 5. The CDR3 is made up of 17 amino acids. The CDR3 is CASSQDTGGGSYNEQFF. Written as DNA, the CDR3 is TGCGCCAGCAGCCAAGATACGGGAGGGGGTTCCTACAATGAGCAGTTCTTC.

The chain employs TRBV6-5 and TRBJ2-2, with D hard to call. V was cut by 0 bases and J by 2 bases, with 7 bases left in between. The CDR3 extends over 15 amino acids. Germline CDR1 and CDR2: MNHEY and SVGAGI. The CDR3 is CASSYSNGNTGELFF. As DNA, the CDR3 is TGTGCCAGCAGTTACTCGAACGGAAACACCGGGGAGCTGTTTTTT.

The chain links TRBV3-1 to TRBJ2-7; D gene uncertain. Trimming took off 0 bases at V and 1 base at J, with 13 bases between the two ends. CDR1 is LGHDT and CDR2 is YNNKEL in the germline V gene (reference sequence). This CDR3 is 16 amino acids long. The CDR3 loop reads CASSQDLGVLSYEQYF. CDR3 DNA sequence: TGTGCCAGCAGCCAAGATCTCGGAGTTCTTTCCTACGAGCAGTACTTC.

DNA for the CDR3: TGTGCCAGCGGATCAATAGCGGCGGAGACCCAGTACTTC. Its protein is CASGSIAAETQYF. The chain recombines TRBV28 with TRBJ2-5; tentatively, D is TRBD2 (6 bases). Germline lookup yields CDR1 MDHEN and CDR2 SYDVKM. The CDR3 spans 13 residues. Trimming shortened V by 8 bases and J by 5 bases, and 15 bases separated the two germline ends.

This clonotype showed up just a few times. V usage is TRBV5-8 and J usage is TRBJ2-3, with D perhaps assigned TRBD1 or TRBD2 (5 bases each). V was clipped by 4 bases and J by 4 bases, with 22 bases between them. Per the germline V gene, CDR1 is SGHTS and CDR2 is YDEGEE. This CDR3 spans 17 amino acids. CDR3: CASSRPILGTESDTQYF. CDR3 nucleotides: TGTGCCAGCAGCCGCCCCATCTTGGGGACGGAGTCAGATACGCAGTATTTT.

The V call is TRBV7-9, the J call TRBJ2-7, with D possibly matching TRBD2 (6 bases). V lost 6 bases, J lost 3 bases, and 12 bases lay in between. CDR1 and CDR2 (germline): SEHNR, FQNEAQ (reference sequence). The CDR3 runs 13 residues. The CDR3 DNA follows: TGTGCCAGCAGAAGATCGGGGGACTACGAGCAGTACTTC. It codes for CASRRSGDYEQYF.

The chain joins TRBV4-1 to TRBJ2-1; 10 nucleotides match TRBD2. The CDR3 is 14 residues long. Germline V lookup: CDR1 MGHRA, CDR2 YSYEKL. The V segment lost 1 base and the J segment 9 bases; nucleotides outside the gene matches: 3. CDR3 DNA: TGCGCCAGCAGCCAAGTACTAGCGGGACCTGAGCAGTTCTTC. Translating gives CASSQVLAGPEQFF.

The CDR3 is CASSFGQGALDEQFF. CDR3 DNA: TGTGCCAGCAGCTTTGGACAGGGGGCTTTGGATGAGCAGTTCTTC. V is TRBV7-9 and J is TRBJ2-1; 11 bases fit TRBD1. V gave up 3 bases and J gave up 8 bases; unmatched junction bases: 6. This CDR3 has 15 amino acids. Germline lookup yields CDR1 SEHNR and CDR2 FQNEAQ (reference sequence).

The chain links TRBV11-2 to TRBJ2-6; 7 positions match TRBD1. This CDR3 region has 18 residues. Per germline, CDR1 SGHAT and CDR2 FQNNGV. The junction had 9 bases not matched to a gene; V was cut back by 4 bases and J by 0 bases. The DNA for the CDR3 is TGTGCCAGCAGCTCTTACAGGGGCCGTGCCTCTGGGGCCAACGTCCTGACTTTC. This translates into CASSSYRGRASGANVLTF.

This clonotype occurred a few times. Written as DNA, the CDR3 is TGTGCCAGCAGCTTAGGGGCGAGTCAGCCCCAGCATTTT. Protein: CASSLGASQPQHF. This chain links TRBV5-6 with TRBJ1-5; tentative D call: TRBD1 (5 bases). The germline V gene encodes CDR1 SGHDT and CDR2 YYEEEE. Trimming shortened V by 2 bases and J by 6 bases, and 9 bases separated the two germline ends. The CDR3 covers 13 residues.

The chain links TRBV9 to TRBJ2-2; D not certain. Looked up from germline, CDR1 is SGDLS and CDR2 is YYNGEE. This CDR3 is 12 amino acids long. Trimming left V 1 base short and J 7 bases short, with 5 bases between. The CDR3 sequence: CASSVYVGELFF. The DNA for the CDR3 is TGTGCCAGCAGCGTATATGTCGGGGAGCTGTTTTTT.

The chain couples TRBV12-3 or TRBV12-4 to TRBJ2-5, with D tentatively TRBD2 (6 bases). CDR3 size: 14 residues. The V and J ends lost 2 bases and 3 bases respectively, with 10 bases between them. The CDR3 region is CASSLFREEETQYF. As DNA, the CDR3 is TGTGCCAGCAGTTTATTTAGGGAGGAAGAGACCCAGTACTTC.

The rearrangement uses TRBV7-6 and TRBJ2-5, with TRBD2 matching over 7 bases. CDR1 is SGHVS, CDR2 FNYEAQ, per germline. V shed 5 bases and J 2 bases; nucleotides not matched to a gene: 5. The CDR3 has 14 residues. The CDR3 is CASSPGGGQETQYF. For the CDR3, the DNA is TGTGCCAGCAGCCCGGGAGGAGGTCAAGAGACCCAGTACTTC.

V is TRBV7-2 and J is TRBJ1-6, with TRBD1 identical over 7 bases. From germline, CDR1 is SGHTA and CDR2 FQGNSA. J was trimmed by 14 bases and V by 5 bases; bases with no gene match: 15. The CDR3 is 15 residues long. CDR3 amino acids: CASSPRTGGQVTLHF. The CDR3 DNA reads as TGTGCCAGCAGCCCGCGGACAGGAGGGCAGGTAACCCTCCACTTT.

There are a few counts of this clonotype. The chain has TRBV7-9 and TRBJ2-1; D is perhaps TRBD2 (6 bases). Germline V gene sequence: CDR1 SEHNR, CDR2 FQNEAQ (reference sequence). This CDR3 has 19 amino acids. Trimming shortened V by 2 bases and J by 3 bases, and 23 bases separated the two germline ends. CDR3 protein: CASSLRRLVRMDYYNEQFF. CDR3 nucleotide sequence: TGTGCCAGCAGCTTAAGAAGGCTCGTGCGGATGGACTACTACAATGAGCAGTTCTTC.

The sample holds many counts of this clonotype. V gene TRBV28 combines with J gene TRBJ2-7; D remains unclear. The CDR3 loop spans 11 amino acids. V lost 6 bases and J 4 bases, leaving 7 bases between the germline ends. In germline, CDR1 is MDHEN, CDR2 SYDVKM. CDR3 residues: CASSLLYEQYF. The DNA of the CDR3 is TGTGCCAGCAGCCTCCTATACGAGCAGTACTTC.

The V gene is TRBV27, the J gene TRBJ2-7, with 9 bases lining up with TRBD2. The V gene's germline CDR1 is MNHEY and CDR2 SMNVEV (reference sequence). Trimming cost V 5 bases and J 2 bases; bases outside gene matches: 1. This CDR3 spans 13 amino acids. CDR3 sequence reads: CASSVAGAYEQYF. CDR3 bases: TGTGCCAGCAGTGTAGCGGGAGCCTACGAGCAGTACTTC.

Ten or more counts support this clonotype. The rearrangement links TRBV7-9 to TRBJ2-7; 12 bases agree with TRBD2. The CDR3 is made up of 16 amino acids. Per the germline V gene, CDR1 is SEHNR and CDR2 is FQNEAQ (reference sequence). The junction had 8 bases not matched to a gene; V was cut back by 5 bases and J by 3 bases. Written as DNA, the CDR3 is TGTGCCAGCAGCCCCCCCGGGACTAGCGGGTTCTACGAGCAGTACTTC. Amino acids: CASSPPGTSGFYEQYF.

The gene calls are TRBV7-9 and TRBJ2-1; D is uncertain. Trimming pared 4 bases from V and 10 bases from J, leaving 14 bases between. This CDR3 comprises 13 residues. Germline V lookup: CDR1 SEHNR, CDR2 FQNEAQ (reference sequence). The CDR3 here is CASSSWWPAEQFF. Written as DNA, the CDR3 is TGTGCCAGCAGCTCGTGGTGGCCTGCCGAGCAGTTCTTC.

This clonotype occurred a few times. V is TRBV25-1 and J is TRBJ2-7; the D is unclear. There are 12 residues in the CDR3. V was clipped by 5 bases and J by 5 bases, with 10 bases between them. CDR1 is MGHDK and CDR2 is SYGVNS in the germline V gene. CDR3 DNA sequence: TGTGCCAGCAGTCTGGTCATTGACGAGCAGTACTTC. Translating gives CASSLVIDEQYF.

V usage is TRBV28 and J usage is TRBJ2-5; TRBD1 might be the D (6 bases). V gave up 6 bases and J gave up 1 base, with 12 bases separating them. The CDR3 has 14 amino acids. Germline V gene data show CDR1 as MDHEN and CDR2 as SYDVKM. The CDR3 DNA reads as TGTGCCAGCAGGAACAGGGCTTTCCAAGAGACCCAGTACTTC. Protein sequence: CASRNRAFQETQYF.

Only a few counts were recorded for this clonotype. The chain employs TRBV12-3 or TRBV12-4 and TRBJ2-7; D is tentatively TRBD1 or TRBD2 (5 bases each). The CDR3 runs to 15 residues. Trimming took off 3 bases at V and 1 base at J, with 13 bases between the two ends. The CDR3 region is CASSFGGITSYEQYF. The CDR3 DNA sequence: TGTGCCAGCAGTTTTGGGGGAATAACGTCCTACGAGCAGTACTTC.